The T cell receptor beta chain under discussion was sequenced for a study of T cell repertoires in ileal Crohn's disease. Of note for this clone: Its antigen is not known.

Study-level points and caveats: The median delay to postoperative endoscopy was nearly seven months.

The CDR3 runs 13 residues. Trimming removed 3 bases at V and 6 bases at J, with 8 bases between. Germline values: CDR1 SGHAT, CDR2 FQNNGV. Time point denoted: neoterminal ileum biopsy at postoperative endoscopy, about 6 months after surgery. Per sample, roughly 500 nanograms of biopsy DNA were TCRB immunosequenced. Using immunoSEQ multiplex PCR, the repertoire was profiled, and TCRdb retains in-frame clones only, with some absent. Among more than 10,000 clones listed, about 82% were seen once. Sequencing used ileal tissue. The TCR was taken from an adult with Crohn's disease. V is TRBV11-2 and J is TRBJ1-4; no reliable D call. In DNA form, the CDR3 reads TGTGCCAGCAGCTTGGCTCGGGATGAAAAACTGTTTTTT. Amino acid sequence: CASSLARDEKLFF.